One and the same sample provided the 14 T cell receptor beta chains below, sequenced in a study of T cell responses to AZD1222 COVID-19 vaccine (dated by TCRdb to about 2021). Read against the paper, the sample's time point label means: about 28 days (+/-7) after the second vaccine dose. Library creation used the immunoSEQ multiplex PCR assay. The table was pulled from immuneACCESS by TCRdb, which kept in-frame rearrangements only. Such tables lose some clones; where checked, under half of the loss comes from unresolved V genes, and the rest has no known cause. The table for this sample lists about 110,000 clones; less than 95% of them were counted only once. The top ten constitute 6.5% to 10% of the sample. Source: peripheral blood, taken 28 days after the second AZD1222 dose. These receptors were collected from an adult who received the AZD1222 COVID-19 vaccine.

V usage is TRBV19 and J usage is TRBJ1-2, with D maybe TRBD1 (5 bases). This CDR3 spans 13 amino acids. Germline V gene sequence: CDR1 LNHDA, CDR2 SQIVND (reference sequence). V lost 1 base and J 7 bases, leaving 10 bases between the germline ends. The CDR3 spells CASSIGTQLGYTF. CDR3 nucleotides: TGTGCCAGTAGTATAGGGACACAACTTGGCTACACCTTC.

The chain has TRBV6-6 and TRBJ1-5, with 9 bases lining up with TRBD1. The CDR3 is 13 amino acids. Losses at the gene ends were 6 bases for V and 6 bases for J; bases not matched to a gene: 3. Germline V CDR1 and CDR2: MNHNY, SVGAGI (reference sequence). CDR3 residues: CASSPTGGQPQHF. In DNA, the CDR3 is TGTGCCAGCAGCCCGACAGGGGGTCAGCCCCAGCATTTT.

The chain employs TRBV5-5 and TRBJ2-7; 7 nucleotides line up with TRBD1. Germline assignment: CDR1 SGHKS and CDR2 YYEKEE (reference sequence). The CDR3 spans 14 residues. J was trimmed by 4 bases and V by 0 bases; bases with no gene match: 4. The CDR3 is CASSLGTGGYEQYF. CDR3 bases: TGTGCCAGCAGCTTGGGGACAGGCGGTTACGAGCAGTACTTC.

The chain is built from TRBV19 and TRBJ1-5; D is undetermined. CDR1 is LNHDA and CDR2 is SQIVND in the germline V gene (reference sequence). V lost 11 bases and J lost 4, with 15 bases in between. The CDR3 length is 13 residues. The CDR3 is CAAAGFANQPQHF. The DNA of the CDR3 is TGTGCCGCTGCGGGGTTCGCAAATCAGCCCCAGCATTTT.

The J gene is TRBJ1-5, the V gene TRBV2; D is possibly TRBD1 (5 bases). Trimming stripped 7 bases from V and 0 bases from J, with 13 bases between. This CDR3 has 15 residues. Germline V CDR1 and CDR2: SNHLY, FYNNEI. The CDR3 sequence is CASMGTEYSNQPQHF. In DNA form, the CDR3 reads TGTGCCAGCATGGGGACGGAATATAGCAATCAGCCCCAGCATTTT.

The chain links TRBV28 to TRBJ1-2, with D perhaps TRBD1 (5 bases). The CDR3 spans 13 residues. Trimming left V 5 bases short and J 4 bases short, with 11 bases between. Germline-derived CDR1 and CDR2 are MDHEN and SYDVKM. The CDR3 DNA follows: TGTGCCAGCAGTCTGACAGAGCCCTATGGCTACACCTTC. Translating gives CASSLTEPYGYTF.

The chain combines TRBV19 with TRBJ2-5; TRBD2 agrees at 7 bases. CDR3 length: 16 residues. Germline V gene sequence: CDR1 LNHDA, CDR2 SQIVND (reference sequence). The V gene end was trimmed by 6 bases and the J gene end by 0 bases; junction bases not matched to a gene: 10. This chain's CDR3 is CASSPTSLPYQETQYF. CDR3 nucleotides: TGTGCCAGTAGCCCGACTAGCCTCCCGTACCAAGAGACCCAGTACTTC.

This chain links TRBV10-3 with TRBJ2-2, with D maybe TRBD2 (5 bases). Trimming stripped 2 bases from V and 8 bases from J, with 6 bases between. Germline V lookup: CDR1 ENHRY, CDR2 SYGVKD. The CDR3 loop spans 12 amino acids. The CDR3 DNA reads as TGTGCCATCAGTGAGACGGGAGGGGAGCTGTTTTTT. The encoded protein is CAISETGGELFF.

This clone was detected once. The chain joins TRBV19 to TRBJ2-2; 9 bases are a match to TRBD1. The CDR3 is 15 residues long. V was pared by 3 bases and J by 8 bases, with 7 bases of the junction left unmatched. Per the germline V gene, CDR1 is LNHDA and CDR2 is SQIVND (reference sequence). CDR3 sequence: CASSILGTGMGELFF. DNA for the CDR3: TGTGCCAGTAGTATTTTGGGGACAGGGATGGGGGAGCTGTTTTTT.

This clone was observed a single time. V gene TRBV5-6 combines with J gene TRBJ1-4; D not resolved. Germline V gene lookup returns CDR1 SGHDT and CDR2 YYEEEE. The CDR3 length is 15 residues. The ends were cut back, 4 bases at V and 7 bases at J, with 17 bases in the middle. The CDR3 here is CASSQQRGGGEKLFF. The CDR3 DNA is TGTGCCAGCAGCCAACAACGGGGAGGAGGTGAAAAACTGTTTTTT.

This chain uses TRBV9 with TRBJ1-1, with D hard to call. The ends were cut back, 4 bases at V and 0 bases at J, with 16 bases in the middle. The CDR3 contains 16 residues. CDR1 is SGDLS, CDR2 YYNGEE, per germline. The CDR3 coding sequence is TGTGCCAGCAGCTCCCTGGGCAGTTCCGTGAACACTGAAGCTTTCTTT. Residues: CASSSLGSSVNTEAFF.

The chain joins TRBV6-1 to TRBJ1-2; a weak D match, TRBD1 (5 bases). The CDR3 contains 15 residues. Germline loops: CDR1 MNHNS, CDR2 SASEGT. V was cut by 2 bases and J by 0 bases, with 10 bases left in between. Written as DNA, the CDR3 is TGTGCCAGCAGTGAAACTTTACAGGCTAACTATGGCTACACCTTC. This codes for CASSETLQANYGYTF.

This clone has a handful of counts. The J gene is TRBJ1-6, the V gene TRBV5-1, with D possibly being TRBD1 (6 bases). V dropped 7 bases and J dropped 7 bases, with 12 bases sitting between them. This CDR3 spans 13 amino acids. CDR1 SGHRS and CDR2 YFSETQ come from the germline V gene. CDR3 sequence (DNA): TGCGCCAGCGGCCGACAGGCAAATTCACCCCTCCACTTT. Translating it yields CASGRQANSPLHF.

The rearrangement uses TRBV6-5 and TRBJ1-5; 7 bases map to TRBD1. CDR3 length: 13 residues. The junction had 6 bases not matched to a gene; V was cut back by 9 bases and J by 4 bases. CDR1 and CDR2 (germline): MNHEY, SVGAGI. CDR3 protein: CASKGQHNQPQHF. The CDR3 DNA is TGTGCCAGTAAGGGACAGCATAATCAGCCCCAGCATTTT.